At least ten counts were recorded for the clone carrying this TCR beta chain. Its matching antigen is unknown. This CDR3 region has 15 residues. The germline V gene has CDR1 KGHDR and CDR2 SFDVKD. V shed 3 bases, J shed 3 bases, and the junction held 5 bases outside the gene matches. Time point reported: newly diagnosed GD, antithyroid drugs for less than 3 months. The TCR library used RNA extracted from PBMCs. For TCR beta, libraries came from iRepertoire HTBI primers and Arm-PCR of CDR3 regions. TCRdb ran MiXCR on the multiplex PCR reads and lists one entry per CDR3 protein. In the table there are 450,000 to 500,000 distinct CDR3 sequences, 16% of which are singletons. The data belong to a study of regulatory T cells in long-lasting Graves disease. Findings and caveats of the study: Not thyroid tissue but only peripheral blood was studied.

The same data also contributed to another study, on T cells in Graves' hyperthyroidism and ophthalmopathy. This second report adds: Pregnant or lactating patients were excluded, as were those with uncontrolled infection or other autoimmune disease.

This chain uses TRBV24-1 with TRBJ2-7, with 9 bases matching TRBD1. Sequencing used peripheral blood mononuclear cells (PBMCs), obtained at new diagnosis, from a patient treated with antithyroid drugs. The clonotype comes from a man between 35 and 55 years old with Graves disease. The CDR3 protein is CATSDPGTGNYEQYF. CDR3 DNA: TGTGCCACCAGTGATCCCGGGACAGGGAACTACGAGCAGTACTTC.